This TCR beta chain appears in the sequencing data of a study of early T cells in non-severe SARS-CoV-2 infection. This clonotype appeared many times. Using its own MiXCR run on the 5' RACE reads, TCRdb lists one record per CDR3 protein. Altogether approximately 41,000 distinct CDR3 sequences are present, 3.5% to 5% being singletons, with the ten largest covering about 17%. V was clipped by 1 base and J by 5 bases; unmatched bases: 12. Germline V gene lookup returns CDR1 SEHNR and CDR2 FQNEAQ (reference sequence). This CDR3 region has 17 residues. Source material: whole blood. The sequence was collected from an adult who was a healthcare worker with PCR-confirmed SARS-CoV-2 infection or an uninfected control (not recorded which). This sequence joins TRBV7-9 and TRBJ1-1, with 8 bases aligning to TRBD1. The CDR3 sequence is CASSLGSGTGGWTEAFF. The DNA for the CDR3 is TGTGCCAGCAGCTTAGGTTCCGGGACAGGTGGATGGACTGAAGCTTTCTTT.